One T cell receptor (beta chain) is described in this entry. Its antigen remains unidentified. One entry per CDR3 protein, called by TCRdb with MiXCR from the reads. This sample yields roughly 600,000 distinct CDR3 sequences, of which roughly 24% are seen a single time; 6.5% to 10% belongs to the top ten. The data derive from a study of T cell repertoires in cytomegalovirus infection. Whole-study context: From public TCR beta signatures came an indication of both CMV infection and matching HLA type.

Study results and caveats: Individuals carrying CMV plus the relevant HLA were identified by cumulative frequency of public TCR beta families. HLA-C-restricted, CMV-specific TCR beta clonotypes were dominant ex vivo.

The sequence came from a human donor in good health (CMV status not recorded). Some clones in this sample may be carry-over from other donors' samples. Specimen: CD8+ T cells from PBMCs.

The CDR3 sequence is CSARMVGGSMWNEQFF. The CDR3 DNA sequence: TGCAGTGCTAGAATGGTGGGCGGGTCAATGTGGAATGAGCAGTTCTTC. This chain uses TRBV20-1 with TRBJ2-1; D is possibly TRBD2 (5 bases). V gave up 2 bases and J gave up 7 bases, with 21 bases separating them. CDR3 length: 16 residues. The germline V gene has CDR1 DFQATT and CDR2 SNEGSKA (reference sequence).